Listed here is a single T cell receptor (beta chain). The data are from a study of blood T cell repertoires in COVID-19. Study as a whole: Both acute and convalescent COVID-19 samples were obtained from the United States, Italy and Spain. Sample material is recorded as cDNA or gDNA derived from T cells, B-cell-depleted T cells, or PBMCs.

Repertoires were generated with immunoSEQ multiplex PCR, while TCRdb's copy carries only in-frame clones and drops some. The table records more than 400,000 clones, roughly 91% of them present only once. Participants spanned ages roughly 18 to 90 years and resided in about 24 US areas. The CDR3 sequence is 12 residues long. The V end was cut by 7 bases, the J end by 4 bases, with 8 bases between. Germline V lookup: CDR1 SNHLY, CDR2 FYNNEI. Material for sequencing was PBMCs or T cells enriched from blood (not recorded which). The V and J genes are TRBV2 and TRBJ1-5, with a weak D call TRBD1 (5 bases). The sequence was collected from a man between 18 and 29 years old who had recovered from COVID-19. CDR3 DNA sequence: TGTGCCAGCACCAGGGATAATCAGCCCCAGCATTTT. Protein product: CASTRDNQPQHF. The variable domain in full, with the rest retrieved from reference TRBV2 and TRBJ1-5, is EPEVTQTPSHQVTQMGQEVILRCVPISNHLYFYWYRQILGQKVEFLVSFYNNEISEKSEIFDDQFSVERPDGSNFTLKIRSTKLEDSAMYFCASTRDNQPQHFGDGTRLSIL.